Given below is one T cell receptor (beta chain) in context. What it recognizes is unknown. These data originate in a study of cytomegalovirus exposure and HLA in healthy donors. Study findings and constraints: Trimming of TCR beta V- and J-genes showed a link, identified in a later analysis, to a missense DCLRE1C variant. When a later analysis compared HLA-associated TCR beta chains with equally common others, the HLA-associated chains turned out to be more clonally expanded and to have lower generation probabilities. In vitro assays verified that three CMV-associated chains recognized CMV antigens specifically.

Germline-derived CDR1 and CDR2 are MNHEY and SVGAGI. The CDR3 contains 14 residues. With 5 bases clipped from V and 3 bases from J, the junction kept 6 bases outside the gene matches. The PCR was carried out with 60 Vbeta primers and 13 Jbeta primers. Some clones are missing from TCRdb's copy, which holds only in-frame ones; the method was immunoSEQ multiplex PCR. The sample includes 150,000 to 200,000 clones, around 75% seen only once; the top ten take 4.7%. This sequence joins TRBV6-5 and TRBJ1-1; 7 nucleotides match TRBD1. The TCR originated in a man between 18 and 29 years old in good health and CMV-seropositive. What was sequenced was PBMCs. The CDR3 region has the DNA TGTGCCAGCAGTATCAGGGGGAGAGACACTGAAGCTTTCTTT. Amino acid sequence: CASSIRGRDTEAFF.